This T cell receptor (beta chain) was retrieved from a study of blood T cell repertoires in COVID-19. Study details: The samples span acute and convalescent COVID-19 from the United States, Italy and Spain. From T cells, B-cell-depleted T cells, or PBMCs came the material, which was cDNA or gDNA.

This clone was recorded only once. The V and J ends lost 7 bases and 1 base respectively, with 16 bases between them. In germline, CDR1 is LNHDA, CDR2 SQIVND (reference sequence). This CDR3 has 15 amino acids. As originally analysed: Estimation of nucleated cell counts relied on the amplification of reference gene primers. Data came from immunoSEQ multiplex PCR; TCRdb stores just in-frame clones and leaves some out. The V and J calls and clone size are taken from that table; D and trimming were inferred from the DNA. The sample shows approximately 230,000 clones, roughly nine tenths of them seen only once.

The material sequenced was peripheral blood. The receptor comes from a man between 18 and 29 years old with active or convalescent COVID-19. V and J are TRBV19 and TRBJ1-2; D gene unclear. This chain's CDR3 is CASILRAKGNYGYTF. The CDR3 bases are TGTGCCAGTATCTTGAGGGCGAAGGGTAACTATGGCTACACCTTC.